The source of this T cell receptor beta chain is a study of shared clonotypes between healthy human individuals. At the level of the study: Donors were a couple of women and a few men aged 18 to 49.

Germline-derived CDR1 and CDR2 are SGHAT and FQNNGV. The CDR3 is 14 amino acids. V dropped 2 bases and J dropped 4 bases, with 12 bases sitting between them. In the naive CD8 group, cells lacked CD45RO and were positively selected for CCR7, so terminally differentiated effector memory CD45RA+ cells were left out. Each subset's genomic DNA was shared equally among a number of immunoSEQ plates. Per the authors' pipeline: ImmunoSEQ only sent back junction sequences with no quality scores, so filtering was done differently. The table came from immunoSEQ multiplex PCR; TCRdb's copy has only in-frame clones and leaves some out. The DNA gave D and trimming, while V, J and clone size come from that table. This sample yields hundreds of thousands of clones, of which 95% to 98% are seen a single time; 0.3% to 0.35% belongs to the top ten.

Sequenced input: naive CD8+ T cells sorted from blood. The clonotype originates from a man aged 25-45 years in good health. The chain is built from TRBV11-2 and TRBJ2-7; D gene ambiguous. The CDR3 sequence is CASSLNEGWYEQYF. As DNA, the CDR3 is TGTGCCAGCAGCTTAAACGAAGGGTGGTACGAGCAGTACTTC.